This TCR beta chain emerged from a study of T cell repertoires in cytomegalovirus infection. Overall study context: Public TCR beta signatures provided an indication of both CMV infection and a matching HLA type.

Findings and limits, study-wide: Across the ex vivo response, the dominant clonotypes were HLA-C-restricted CMV-specific TCR beta clonotypes. Cumulative frequency of public TCR beta families picked out carriers of CMV plus the relevant HLA.

This clonotype was counted between two and nine times. Its antigen remains unknown. V was cut by 5 bases and J by 3 bases, with 23 bases left in between. This CDR3 comprises 18 residues. TCRdb recomputed calls from the reads with MiXCR, one row per CDR3 protein. The sample records approximately 320,000 distinct CDR3 sequences, around 9.5% being singletons. The chain is built from TRBV12-3 or TRBV12-4 and TRBJ2-4, with D hard to call. The sequencing sample was made of PBMCs. This receptor was obtained from a human donor in good health (CMV status not recorded). Some clones in this sample may be carry-over from other donors' samples. The CDR3 loop reads CASSLGRLSPLGKNIQYF. The DNA for the CDR3 is TGTGCCAGCAGTCTAGGACGTCTCAGCCCCTTAGGCAAAAACATTCAGTACTTC.